This T cell receptor beta chain comes out of a study of blood T cell repertoires in COVID-19. The wider study: From the United States, Italy and Spain came samples of acute and convalescent COVID-19.

In the original processing: Amplification of reference gene primers provided the estimated nucleated cell counts. Assay used: immunoSEQ multiplex PCR; TCRdb lists only in-frame clones, some missing. For V, J and clone size, that table is used; D and trimming come from the DNA. The sample shows tens of thousands of clones, 79% of them seen only once. Germline lookup yields CDR1 MDHEN and CDR2 SYDVKM. Trimming at V came to 8 bases and at J to 4 bases, leaving 12 bases not matched to a gene. The length of the CDR3 is 17 residues. The sequence was collected from a woman over 75 with acute or convalescent COVID-19. Input material: peripheral blood. The chain carries TRBV28 and TRBJ2-6, with 9 bases aligning to TRBD1. The CDR3 nucleotides are TGTGCCAGCTCGGCAGGACAGGGGTGGTCAGGGGCCAACGTCCTGACTTTC. Translation gives CASSAGQGWSGANVLTF.